The rows below give T cell receptor beta chains drawn from one sample of a study of blood T cell repertoires in COVID-19. Sequencing was performed with immunoSEQ multiplex PCR; in TCRdb, only in-frame clones are kept and a portion is missing. The sample yields 200,000 to 250,000 clones, roughly 90% seen once. The sample consisted of peripheral blood. The receptor source for this set is a woman aged 55-69 years with acute or convalescent COVID-19. Each CDR3 is given with its conserved first and last residue. Not all rows give a size; the values are once, few, many and, for expanded clones, a class.

TRBV5-4,.,TRBJ1-1,CASSDRQGEAFF
TRBV29-1,few,TRBJ1-3,CSVDGGGRGNTIYF
TRBV6-2/TRBV6-3,.,TRBJ2-7,CASSPGNYEQYF
TRBV19,.,TRBJ2-1,CASREGASHNEQFF
TRBV28,.,TRBJ2-3,CASSSRGTSGKGAQYF
TRBV5-5,.,TRBJ1-5,CASSLRQGGDQPQHF
TRBV15,.,TRBJ1-6,CATSRDAQPPLHF
TRBV30,.,TRBJ1-3,CAFRDRRSGNTIYF
TRBV19,.,TRBJ2-1,CASSPIGTSGEAGFF
TRBV19,.,TRBJ1-5,CASSRRGQNQPQHF
TRBV18,.,TRBJ1-4,CASSPGQVQRSTNEKLFF
TRBV6-5,.,TRBJ2-7,CASSRRTAGVREQYF
TRBV9,.,TRBJ2-7,CASSRGYEQYF
TRBV9,few,TRBJ1-6,CASSVTGAASPLHF
TRBV5-4,few,TRBJ1-2,CASSADPDRRYGYTF
TRBV28,once,TRBJ1-1,CASSIPTGRNTEAFF
TRBV7-6,once,TRBJ2-5,CASSLLAGGPRETQYF
TRBV28,.,TRBJ2-5,CATDLRTSGRSYETQYF
TRBV19,once,TRBJ1-1,CASSLYSDTEAFF
TRBV6-4,.,TRBJ1-5,CASSEEINQPQHF
TRBV11-2,few,TRBJ2-3,CASSLDYSTDTQYF
TRBV9,.,TRBJ2-3,CASSPRRSVADTQYF
TRBV14,few,TRBJ2-1,CASSQRTVYNEQFF
TRBV27,.,TRBJ2-3,CASSLLGSGRGTDTQYF
TRBV15,.,TRBJ1-6,CATSTNSRQGSPLHF
TRBV6-6,.,TRBJ1-5,CASTRTGGWSNQPQHF
TRBV7-2,.,TRBJ1-2,CASSSGQTDYGYTF
TRBV4-3,.,TRBJ2-3,CASSAPRTGGTDTQYF
TRBV6-2/TRBV6-3,.,TRBJ2-7,CASSWTGVEQYF
TRBV4-3,.,TRBJ2-7,CASSQSLLSSYEQYF
TRBV5-1,.,TRBJ1-6,CASTPSGADNSPLHF
TRBV2,.,TRBJ1-1,CASSTNFEAFF
TRBV5-1,once,TRBJ2-2,CASSLELAGPGGTGELFF
TRBV3-1/TRBV3-2,.,TRBJ2-6,CASSQVSGSGANVLTF
TRBV10-2,.,TRBJ2-7,CASSDRGLISYEQYF
TRBV6-6,.,TRBJ2-7,CASGPSVYEQYF
TRBV28,.,TRBJ2-1,CASSPSTLPRPYNEQFF
TRBV19,once,TRBJ2-6,CASRTVSAGANVLTF
TRBV19,.,TRBJ1-2,CARGTGDYYGYTF
TRBV7-8,.,TRBJ2-7,CASSPLAGGLGEQYF
TRBV25-1,.,TRBJ1-3,CASSGGGFYSGNTIYF